The next 14 T cell receptor beta chains were all read from a single sample in a study of cytomegalovirus exposure and HLA in healthy donors. In the PCR, 60 Vbeta and 13 Jbeta primers were used. TCRdb keeps only in-frame clones here, not all; method: immunoSEQ multiplex PCR. The sample gives some 100,000 clones, 74% of which show up once; approximately 10% is in the top ten. Sequencing used PBMCs. The receptors were gathered from a woman between 50 and 59 years old in good health and CMV-seropositive.

The chain is built from TRBV5-8 and TRBJ2-5, with a weak D call TRBD2 (6 bases). Per the germline V gene, CDR1 is SGHTS and CDR2 is YDEGEE. Trimming pared 0 bases from V and 4 bases from J, leaving 16 bases between. This CDR3 comprises 16 residues. The CDR3 is CASSLGGTSVGETQYF. DNA for the CDR3: TGTGCCAGCAGCTTGGGGGGGACTTCGGTGGGAGAGACCCAGTACTTC. Supplemented by reference TRBV5-8 and TRBJ2-5, the full variable domain reads EAGVTQSPTHLIKTRGQQATLRCSPISGHTSVYWYQQALGLGLQFLLWYDEGEERNRGNFPPRFSGRQFPNYSSELNVNALELEDSALYLCASSLGGTSVGETQYFGPGTRLLVL.

The chain has TRBV5-1 and TRBJ2-7; 8 nucleotides line up with TRBD1. The CDR3 sequence is 15 residues long. Germline V gene lookup returns CDR1 SGHRS and CDR2 YFSETQ. Germline trimming cut 4 bases from V and 0 bases from J; bases unmatched to any gene: 6. CDR3: CASSRDRSSSYEQYF. CDR3 nucleotide sequence: TGCGCCAGCAGCCGGGACAGGTCGAGCTCCTACGAGCAGTACTTC. The whole variable domain, filled in from reference TRBV5-1 and TRBJ2-7, reads KAGVTQTPRYLIKTRGQQVTLSCSPISGHRSVSWYQQTPGQGLQFLFEYFSETQRNKGNFPGRFSGRQFSNSRSEMNVSTLELGDSALYLCASSRDRSSSYEQYFGPGTRLTVT.

The rearrangement uses TRBV9 and TRBJ2-1, with D tentatively TRBD1 (6 bases). Trimming pared 3 bases from V and 11 bases from J, leaving 12 bases between. The CDR3 is 12 amino acids. CDR1 and CDR2 from the germline V gene are SGDLS and YYNGEE. The CDR3 DNA reads as TGTGCCAGCAGCGAGGGGGACGCCAAGCAGTTCTTC. It yields the protein CASSEGDAKQFF. Complete variable domain (other parts from reference TRBV9 and TRBJ2-1): DSGVTQTPKHLITATGQRVTLRCSPRSGDLSVYWYQQSLDQGLQFLIQYYNGEERAKGNILERFSAQQFPDLHSELNLSSLELGDSALYFCASSEGDAKQFFGPGTRLTVL.

This clone was counted between two and nine times. The chain couples TRBV11-2 to TRBJ2-3; 7 nucleotides match TRBD2. CDR1 SGHAT and CDR2 FQNNGV come from the germline V gene. This CDR3 has 14 amino acids. The junction had 4 bases not matched to a gene; V was cut back by 7 bases and J by 0 bases. CDR3 loop: CASKLASSTDTQYF. DNA of the CDR3: TGTGCCAGCAAACTAGCGTCGAGCACAGATACGCAGTATTTT. The full variable domain, its missing parts supplied by reference TRBV11-2 and TRBJ2-3, is EAGVAQSPRYKIIEKRQSVAFWCNPISGHATLYWYQQILGQGPKLLIQFQNNGVVDDSQLPKDRFSAERLKGVDSTLKIQPAKLEDSAVYLCASKLASSTDTQYFGPGTRLTVL.

V gene TRBV7-8 combines with J gene TRBJ2-7; 9 bases map to TRBD1. Germline V gene data show CDR1 as SGHVS and CDR2 as FQNEAQ. The CDR3 has 15 amino acids. The ends lost 1 base at V and 6 bases at J; junction bases unmatched: 7. CDR3 bases: TGTGCCAGCAGCTTAGATTGGACAGGGGACAGCGAGCAGTACTTC. It is translated as CASSLDWTGDSEQYF.

The rearrangement uses TRBV7-2 and TRBJ2-7, with D perhaps TRBD1 (6 bases). V was cut by 2 bases and J by 4 bases, with 18 bases left in between. CDR1 is SGHTA, CDR2 FQGNSA, per germline. The CDR3 covers 16 residues. This chain's CDR3 is CASSLLGQTAGYEQYF. CDR3 bases: TGTGCCAGCAGCTTACTGGGACAAACGGCCGGGTACGAGCAGTACTTC.

The sample holds one count of this clone. This chain joins TRBV6-5 and TRBJ2-2, with 7 bases fitting TRBD2. The CDR3 extends over 14 amino acids. Trimming at V came to 7 bases and at J to 1 base, leaving 3 bases not matched to a gene. The germline V gene has CDR1 MNHEY and CDR2 SVGAGI. CDR3 bases: TGTGCCAGCAATGGCGGGGGGAACACCGGGGAGCTGTTTTTT. This gives the protein CASNGGGNTGELFF.

The chain uses TRBV5-1 and TRBJ2-3; 7 positions agree with TRBD2. The CDR3 extends over 14 amino acids. The germline V gene encodes CDR1 SGHRS and CDR2 YFSETQ. Losses at the gene ends were 7 bases for V and 2 bases for J; bases not matched to a gene: 7. The CDR3 protein is CASSVAGDTDTQYF. CDR3 coding DNA: TGCGCCAGCTCTGTCGCGGGAGACACAGATACGCAGTATTTT.

The gene calls are TRBV9 and TRBJ1-1; 7 positions match TRBD1. The CDR3 sequence is 14 residues long. Germline CDR1 reads SGDLS; CDR2 reads YYNGEE. The V and J ends lost 0 bases and 1 base, in that order; junction bases with no gene match: 0. CDR3 residues: CASSVGTGNTEAFF. As DNA, the CDR3 is TGTGCCAGCAGCGTAGGGACAGGGAACACTGAAGCTTTCTTT.

The rearrangement uses TRBV28 and TRBJ1-5; D gene ambiguous. The V gene lost 7 bases and the J gene lost 0 bases, with 13 bases spanning the gap. This CDR3 is 15 amino acids long. Germline-derived CDR1 and CDR2 are MDHEN and SYDVKM. CDR3 region: CASTPRRHSNQPQHF. DNA of the CDR3: TGTGCCAGCACCCCTCGGAGGCATAGCAATCAGCCCCAGCATTTT.

V is TRBV6-1 and J is TRBJ1-2, with D possibly being TRBD1 (5 bases). Germline loops: CDR1 MNHNS, CDR2 SASEGT. V was cut by 3 bases and J by 4 bases, with 9 bases left in between. The CDR3 length is 13 residues. The CDR3 bases are TGTGCCAGCAGTGAGCAGACAGTCTATGGCTACACCTTC. The encoded protein is CASSEQTVYGYTF.

The CDR3 nucleotides read TGTGCCAGCAGCCTCCCGGGACAGAAAGCTTTCTTT. Translated: CASSLPGQKAFF. The V and J genes are TRBV7-9 and TRBJ1-1; 7 bases line up with TRBD1. Germline values: CDR1 SEHNR, CDR2 FQNEAQ (reference sequence). V lost 5 bases and J lost 9; bases outside the gene matches: 6. CDR3 length equals 12 residues. The whole variable domain, filled in from reference TRBV7-9 and TRBJ1-1, reads DTGVSQNPRHKITKRGQNVTFRCDPISEHNRLYWYRQTLGQGPEFLTYFQNEAQLEKSRLLSDRFSAERPKGSFSTLEIQRTEQGDSAMYLCASSLPGQKAFFGQGTRLTVV.

The chain is built from TRBV4-3 and TRBJ1-2, with D possibly matching TRBD1 (6 bases). CDR3 length: 15 residues. Germline V gives CDR1 LGHNA, CDR2 YSLEER. V was shortened by 1 base and J by 8 bases, with 17 bases between the two germline ends. As DNA, the CDR3 is TGCGCCAGCAGCCAAGCTACACAGGGAATAGGGGGCTACACCTTC. Encoded protein: CASSQATQGIGGYTF.

The rearrangement joins TRBV7-9 to TRBJ2-7, with D perhaps matching TRBD1 (5 bases). This CDR3 region has 14 residues. Deletions cut 3 bases from V and 3 bases from J, with 12 bases between. Germline values: CDR1 SEHNR, CDR2 FQNEAQ (reference sequence). CDR3 loop: CASSFDGHHYEQYF. For the CDR3, the DNA is TGTGCCAGCAGCTTTGACGGACACCACTACGAGCAGTACTTC.